This T cell receptor beta chain was observed in a study of beta chain features in type 1 diabetes. This CDR3 is 15 amino acids long. V was pared by 1 base and J by 0 bases, with 9 bases between. Per the germline V gene, CDR1 is SGHVS and CDR2 is FQNEAQ. The investigators reverse transcribed all of the isolated RNA, so they sequenced expressed TCRB transcripts. Averages about a million reads characterized the stem cell-like memory T cell samples. This table comes from immunoSEQ multiplex PCR, and its TCRdb copy is limited to in-frame clones, with some not included. The table shows over 100,000 clones, with 30% to 40% occurring only once.

The source is a woman in her late teens or twenties in good health. J is TRBJ1-1 and V is TRBV7-8, with D hard to call. Specimen: stem cell memory CD4+ T cells from blood. CDR3 bases: TGTGCCAGCAGCTTAGTGACTCAGATGAACACTGAAGCTTTCTTT. Amino acid sequence: CASSLVTQMNTEAFF.